This T cell receptor beta chain was retrieved from a study of blood T cell repertoires in COVID-19. Overall study context: Sites in the United States, Italy and Spain provided acute and convalescent COVID-19 samples. T cells, B-cell-depleted T cells, or PBMCs provided the cDNA or gDNA that served as material.

The sample holds one count of this clone. Deletions cut 5 bases from V and 0 bases from J, with 11 bases between. Germline CDR1 and CDR2: GTSNPN and SVGIG (reference sequence). The CDR3 runs 15 residues. Per the study methods: Amplification of reference gene primers provided the estimated nucleated cell counts. The protocol was immunoSEQ multiplex PCR, while the TCRdb copy is restricted to in-frame clones and leaves out a portion. The DNA gave D and trimming, while V, J and clone size come from that table. Of about 38,000 clones listed, nearly 90% are singletons. In Seattle, patients joined the study during active infection and were tracked longitudinally.

The chain recombines TRBV30 with TRBJ1-6; D is undetermined. The origin of this receptor is a man aged 55 to 70 with COVID-19, enrolled during active disease. The sequencing sample was made of peripheral blood. The CDR3: CAWDTTISYNSPLHF. The CDR3 DNA reads TGTGCCTGGGACACCACCATCTCCTATAATTCACCCCTCCACTTT.